This T cell receptor (beta chain) stems from a study of T cells after yellow fever vaccination. The germline V gene encodes CDR1 SEHNR and CDR2 FQNEAQ (reference sequence). V lost 5 bases, J lost 1 base, and 11 bases lay in between. There are 15 residues in the CDR3. TCRdb called the 5' RACE reads again in MiXCR, with one record for every CDR3 protein. The data show 450,000 to 650,000 distinct CDR3 sequences, approximately 15% seen once. In its sample, this clonotype was seen a few times. This specimen was PBMCs, taken on the day of the yellow fever booster vaccination. The receptor was derived from a man aged 25 to 45 who received the YFV17D yellow fever vaccine. J is TRBJ2-2 and V is TRBV7-9, with D unresolved. Here the CDR3 DNA reads TGTGCCAGCAGCCAGAGGTACAGGAACACCGGGGAGCTGTTTTTT. Translated: CASSQRYRNTGELFF.